This is a list of T cell receptor beta chains from one sample in a study of shared clonotypes between healthy human individuals. Clones were sequenced by immunoSEQ multiplex PCR, and TCRdb holds only the in-frame ones, with some missing. The sample lists under 1 million clones; about 96% were seen once. Input material: naive CD8+ T cells sorted from blood. These receptors originate from a man between 25 and 39 years old in good health. The CDR3 runs from the conserved cysteine through the conserved F or W. A D gene is named only where the DNA matches it firmly. Rows give clone size only sometimes, using once, few, many, or a class for an expanded clone.

>NA|TRBV19|TRBJ2-5|NA
TGTGCCAGTAGTTCGTACACGGGGACCCAGTACTTC
CASSSYTGTQYF
>NA|TRBV7-9|TRBJ1-1|NA
TGTGCCAGCAGCTTAGATTCCACTGAAGCTTTCTTT
CASSLDSTEAFF
>NA|TRBV6-5|TRBJ1-2|NA
TGTGCCAGCAGGCCCGGGACGGCCTATGGCTACACCTTC
CASRPGTAYGYTF
>NA|TRBV4-1|TRBJ2-7|NA
TGCGCCAGCAGCCAAGATTGGGGCCTTTACGAGCAGTACTTC
CASSQDWGLYEQYF
>NA|TRBV28|TRBJ2-3|TRBD2
TGTGCCAGCAGGCCTCCTCTAGCGGGAGGCACAGATACGCAGTATTTT
CASRPPLAGGTDTQYF
>NA|TRBV7-9|TRBJ1-4|NA
TGTGCCAGCAGCGCAAGGTGGGAGGGCTGGGATGAAAAACTGTTTTTT
CASSARWEGWDEKLFF
>NA|TRBV14|TRBJ2-1|NA
TGTGCCAGCAGCCAAGATTCGGCTGGGGCGCGGAATGAGCAGTTCTTC
CASSQDSAGARNEQFF
>NA|TRBV6-6|TRBJ2-3|TRBD2
TGTGCCAGCAGGATAGCGGGAGGGACCACAGATACGCAGTATTTT
CASRIAGGTTDTQYF
>NA|TRBV6-1|TRBJ1-5|TRBD1
TGTGCCAGCAAGACGGACAGGGTCTCCTATCAGCCCCAGCATTTT
CASKTDRVSYQPQHF
>NA|TRBV6-1|TRBJ1-5|NA
TGTGCCAGCAGTCCATTAAATTATAGGCAGCCCCAGCATTTT
CASSPLNYRQPQHF
>NA|TRBV5-4|TRBJ2-2|TRBD2
TGTGCCAGCAGCTTGGTAGCGGGAGTCTCCGGGGAGCTGTTTTTT
CASSLVAGVSGELFF
>NA|TRBV9|TRBJ2-7|TRBD1
TGTGCCAGCGGGGACAGGGCAGGGGAGCAGTACTTC
CASGDRAGEQYF
>NA|TRBV6-6|TRBJ2-7|NA
TGTGCCAGCATGGGGGACTCCTACGAGCAGTACTTC
CASMGDSYEQYF
>NA|TRBV5-4|TRBJ1-2|TRBD1
TGTGCCAGCAGCCCCAGGGGGGCGGAGGGCTACACCTTC
CASSPRGAEGYTF
>once|TRBV7-9|TRBJ2-1|NA
TGTGCCAGCAGCCTCGAGCTAGCGTTTTACAATGAGCAGTTCTTC
CASSLELAFYNEQFF
>NA|TRBV7-9|TRBJ2-1|NA
TGTGCCTCTTTAGTGGGGAATTCTAACAATGAGCAGTTCTTC
CASLVGNSNNEQFF
>NA|TRBV6-5|TRBJ2-7|NA
TGTGCCAGCAGTGACAGGTCCCCCTACGAGCAGTACTTC
CASSDRSPYEQYF
>NA|TRBV5-1|TRBJ1-1|NA
TGCGCCAGCAGCTTAGGTGTCCCGGGAACTGAAGCTTTCTTT
CASSLGVPGTEAFF
>NA|TRBV11-2|TRBJ2-1|NA
TGTGCCAGCAGCTTGCCTCTCAAAATTAATGAGCAGTTCTTC
CASSLPLKINEQFF
>NA|TRBV2|TRBJ2-1|NA
TGTGCCAGCAGGGGGTCGGGGATGGGAAATGAGCAGTTCTTC
CASRGSGMGNEQFF
>NA|TRBV7-9|TRBJ1-2|NA
TGTGCCAGCACCGTGATAATGAGCTATGGCTACACCTTC
CASTVIMSYGYTF
>NA|TRBV29-1|TRBJ2-7|NA
TGCAGCGTTGAATCCAGCGGAGAGTCCTACGAGCAGTACTTC
CSVESSGESYEQYF
>once|TRBV30|TRBJ2-5|NA
TGTGCCTGGAAAGAAGAGACCCAGTACTTC
CAWKEETQYF
>NA|TRBV18|TRBJ2-7|TRBD2
TGTGCCAGCTCACCACCCTGGACTAGCGGCGTCTCCTACGAGCAGTACTTC
CASSPPWTSGVSYEQYF
>NA|TRBV4-1|TRBJ1-1|NA
TGCGCCAGCAGCCCCAGAAGGGGGGACACTGAAGCTTTCTTT
CASSPRRGDTEAFF
>NA|TRBV6-5|TRBJ2-3|TRBD2
TGTGCCAGCAGCCGTGGAGCGGGAGGGACAGATACGCAGTATTTT
CASSRGAGGTDTQYF
>NA|TRBV27|TRBJ2-7|NA
TGTGCCAGCAGTTCCGGGACTCGGGGCTACGAGCAGTACTTC
CASSSGTRGYEQYF
>NA|TRBV11-2|TRBJ2-5|NA
TGTGCCAGCAGCTTAGTTTGGCGGCAACAAGAGACCCAGTACTTC
CASSLVWRQQETQYF